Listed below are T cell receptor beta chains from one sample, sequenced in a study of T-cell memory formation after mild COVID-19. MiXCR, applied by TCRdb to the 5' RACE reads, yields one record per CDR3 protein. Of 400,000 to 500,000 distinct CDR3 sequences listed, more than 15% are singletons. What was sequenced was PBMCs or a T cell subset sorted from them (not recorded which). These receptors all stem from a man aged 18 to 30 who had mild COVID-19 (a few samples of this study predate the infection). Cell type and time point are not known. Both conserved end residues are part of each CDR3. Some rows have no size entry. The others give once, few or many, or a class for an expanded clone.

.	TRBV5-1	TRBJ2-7	CASSTVGASYEQYF
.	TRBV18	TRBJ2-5	CASSLTSGGPSETQYF
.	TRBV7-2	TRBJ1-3	CASSFTGFSGNTIYF
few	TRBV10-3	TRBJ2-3	CAISERNPDTQYF
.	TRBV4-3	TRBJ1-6	CASSQGLRNSPLHF
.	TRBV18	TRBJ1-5	CASSPDTYNQPQHF
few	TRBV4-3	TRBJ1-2	CASSQGTGDYGYTF
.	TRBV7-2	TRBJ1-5	CASGPPPQHF
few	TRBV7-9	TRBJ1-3	CASRAPGTATSGNTIYF
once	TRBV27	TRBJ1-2	CASSFQGLYGYTF
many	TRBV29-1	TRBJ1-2	CSVEGVDLLRGYTF
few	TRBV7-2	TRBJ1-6	CASSRTGRNSPLHF
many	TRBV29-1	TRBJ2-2	CSVEQGTVNTGELFF
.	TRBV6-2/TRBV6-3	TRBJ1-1	CASSRGGPRTEAFF
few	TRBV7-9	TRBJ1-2	CASSFLGQSGGYTF
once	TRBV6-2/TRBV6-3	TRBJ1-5	CASSYSRTGRNQPQHF
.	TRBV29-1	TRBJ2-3	CSVEDRGSDTQYF
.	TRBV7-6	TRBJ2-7	CASSGMGTDSYYEQYF
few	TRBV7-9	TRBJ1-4	CASSPRRETNEKLFF
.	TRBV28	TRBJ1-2	CAGGGLANYGYTF
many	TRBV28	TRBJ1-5	CASSRDSNQPQHF
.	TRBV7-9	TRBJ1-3	CASSLRWQGSGNTIYF
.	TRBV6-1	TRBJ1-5	CASSEIGPSQPQHF
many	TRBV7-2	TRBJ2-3	CASSLGRPDTQYF
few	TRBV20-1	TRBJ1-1	CSASRQGANTEAFF
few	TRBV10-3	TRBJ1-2	CAISESVSNYGYTF
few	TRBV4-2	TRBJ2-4	CASSRRWGQGENIQYF